This TCR beta chain was observed in a study of T-cell reconstitution after alpha-beta-depleted transplantation in children. The study's findings and limits: About two months after transplant, alpha-beta T cells reportedly came from several hundred expanded graft clones. Surviving recipient T cells and thymic progenitors underlay high day-60 TCRbeta diversity in some patients. At one year after transplant, newly produced T cells mostly accounted for T-cell counts and diversity.

This clonotype was seen ten or more times. As yet, its antigen is unknown. It was with unique molecular identifiers that the TCRbeta library was prepared. TCRdb re-derived calls from the PCR reads in MiXCR, one entry per CDR3 protein. The sample includes tens of thousands of distinct CDR3 sequences, about a sixth of them seen just once. CDR1 SEHNR and CDR2 FQNEAQ come from the germline V gene (reference sequence). The CDR3 runs 15 residues. Trimming removed 0 bases from V and 3 bases from J; junction bases left unmatched: 2. This receptor was obtained from a male patient aged 2 to 10 who had a stem cell transplant for acute lymphoblastic leukemia, so the T cells may come from the graft donor. The V and J genes are TRBV7-9 and TRBJ2-3; 8 bases are shared with TRBD2. Sequencing used PBMCs, mostly from graft donor cells, obtained 360 days after TCRalphabeta/CD19-depleted stem cell transplant. CDR3 in DNA: TGTGCCAGCAGCTTAGCTGGACTAGCAACAGATACGCAGTATTTT. Translation: CASSLAGLATDTQYF.